This TCR beta chain was profiled in a study of OX40 agonist ivuxolimab in advanced cancers. About the research overall: Every 2 weeks, patients got intravenous ivuxolimab at one of six dose levels (0.01-10 mg/kg). Age averaged around 59 years (range roughly 23 to 79), and 70% to 85% were male. It was permissible to have had prior anti-PD-1, anti-PD-L1 or anti-CTLA-4 therapy, and around 43% had some.

Produced via immunoSEQ multiplex PCR; TCRdb's table is partial and in-frame only. The profile covers over 30,000 clones, with 85% to 95% appearing a single time and around 4.2% taken by the ten largest. Autoimmune disease history or systemic immunosuppression led to patients being barred. The V segment lost 4 bases and the J segment 3 bases; nucleotides outside the gene matches: 8. The CDR3 extends over 15 amino acids. CDR1 is MDHEN and CDR2 is SYDVKM in the germline V gene. Sample: CD4+ or CD8+ T cells sorted from blood, taken in a trial of the OX40 agonist ivuxolimab. The chain couples TRBV28 to TRBJ2-5; the match to TRBD2 covers 7 bases. The receptor comes from an adult with an advanced solid tumor such as melanoma, head and neck, liver or kidney cancer. The CDR3 DNA sequence: TGTGCCAGCAGTTCAAGGGCCCTAGCGGAAGAGACCCAGTACTTC. This gives the protein CASSSRALAEETQYF.